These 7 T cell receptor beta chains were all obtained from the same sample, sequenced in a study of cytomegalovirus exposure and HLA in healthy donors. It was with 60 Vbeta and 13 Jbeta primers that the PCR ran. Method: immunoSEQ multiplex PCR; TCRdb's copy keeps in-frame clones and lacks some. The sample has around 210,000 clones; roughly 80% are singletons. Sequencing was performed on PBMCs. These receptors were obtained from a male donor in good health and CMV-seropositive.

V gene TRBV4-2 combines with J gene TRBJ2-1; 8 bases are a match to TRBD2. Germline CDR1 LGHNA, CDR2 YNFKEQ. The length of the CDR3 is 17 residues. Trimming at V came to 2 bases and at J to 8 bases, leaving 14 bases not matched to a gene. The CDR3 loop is CASSQYKTAGVVDEQFF. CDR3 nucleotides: TGTGCCAGCAGCCAATATAAAACAGCGGGAGTTGTAGATGAGCAGTTCTTC.

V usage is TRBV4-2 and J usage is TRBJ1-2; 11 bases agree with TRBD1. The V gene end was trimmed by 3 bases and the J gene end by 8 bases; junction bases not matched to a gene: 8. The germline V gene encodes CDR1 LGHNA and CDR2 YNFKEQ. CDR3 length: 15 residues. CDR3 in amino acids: CASSQDWTGGGGYTF. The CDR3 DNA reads TGTGCCAGCAGCCAGGATTGGACAGGGGGCGGGGGCTACACCTTC.

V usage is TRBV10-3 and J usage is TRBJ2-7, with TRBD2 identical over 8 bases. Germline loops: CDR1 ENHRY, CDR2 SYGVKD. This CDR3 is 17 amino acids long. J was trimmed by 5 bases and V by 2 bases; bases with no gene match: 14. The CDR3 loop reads CAISERAGASSQDEQYF. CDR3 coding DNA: TGTGCCATCAGTGAGAGAGCGGGAGCGTCCTCCCAGGACGAGCAGTACTTC.

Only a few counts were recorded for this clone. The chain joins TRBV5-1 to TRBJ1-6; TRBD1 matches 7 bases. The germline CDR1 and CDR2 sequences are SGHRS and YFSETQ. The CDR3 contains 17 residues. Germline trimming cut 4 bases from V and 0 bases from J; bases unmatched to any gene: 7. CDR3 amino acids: CASSRRDSISYNSPLHF. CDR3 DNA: TGCGCCAGCAGCAGGAGGGACAGTATCTCCTATAATTCACCCCTCCACTTT.

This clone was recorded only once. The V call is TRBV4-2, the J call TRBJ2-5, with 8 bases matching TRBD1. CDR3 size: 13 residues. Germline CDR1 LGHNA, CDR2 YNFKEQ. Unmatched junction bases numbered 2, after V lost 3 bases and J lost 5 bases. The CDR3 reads CASSQGTGETQYF. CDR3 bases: TGTGCCAGCAGCCAGGGGACAGGCGAGACCCAGTACTTC.

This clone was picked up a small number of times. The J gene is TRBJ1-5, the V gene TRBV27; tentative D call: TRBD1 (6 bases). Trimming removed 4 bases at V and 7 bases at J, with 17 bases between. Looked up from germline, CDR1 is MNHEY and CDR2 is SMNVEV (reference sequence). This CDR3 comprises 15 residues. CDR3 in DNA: TGTGCCAGCAGTTCCTGGGACGGGACAAGGCAGCCCCAGCATTTT. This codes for CASSSWDGTRQPQHF.

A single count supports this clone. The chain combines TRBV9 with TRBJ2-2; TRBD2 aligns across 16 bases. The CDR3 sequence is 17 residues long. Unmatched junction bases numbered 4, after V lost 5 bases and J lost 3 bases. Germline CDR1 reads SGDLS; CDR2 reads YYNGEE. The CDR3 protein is CASRGLAGGPDTGELFF. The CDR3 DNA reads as TGTGCCAGCAGGGGACTAGCGGGAGGGCCAGACACCGGGGAGCTGTTTTTT.